This is a list of T cell receptor beta chains from one sample in a study of Ad26.COV2.S vaccination and SARS-CoV-2 variants. This table comes from immunoSEQ multiplex PCR, and its TCRdb copy is limited to in-frame clones, with some not included. The table shows about 680,000 clones, with 89% occurring only once. The sequencing used peripheral blood, collected in a trial of Ad26.COV2.S vaccine versus placebo. These receptors were collected from a person aged 18 to 65 who received the Ad26.COV2.S COVID-19 vaccine or a placebo. Each CDR3 is given with its conserved first and last residue. The D gene is left open where the match is weak. The listing skips clone size in some rows; elsewhere it reads once, few, many or a size class.

v_call: TRBV5-4
j_call: TRBJ2-7
clone_size: NA
d_call: NA
cdr3_aa: CASSVGFPDPYEQYF
cdr3_nt: TGTGCCAGCAGCGTGGGATTTCCGGACCCCTACGAGCAGTACTTC

v_call: TRBV6-5
j_call: TRBJ1-1
clone_size: once
d_call: NA
cdr3_aa: CASTPGRMNTEAFF
cdr3_nt: TGTGCCAGCACCCCGGGACGGATGAACACTGAAGCTTTCTTT

v_call: TRBV5-1
j_call: TRBJ1-1
clone_size: NA
d_call: NA
cdr3_aa: CASSLHRDDTEAFF
cdr3_nt: TGCGCCAGCAGCCTGCACCGGGACGACACTGAAGCTTTCTTT

v_call: TRBV18
j_call: TRBJ2-7
clone_size: once
d_call: NA
cdr3_aa: CASSPISLKSSYEQYF
cdr3_nt: TGTGCCAGCTCACCTATTTCCCTCAAGAGCTCCTACGAGCAGTACTTC

v_call: TRBV19
j_call: TRBJ2-2
clone_size: NA
d_call: NA
cdr3_aa: CASSIKGQTGELFF
cdr3_nt: TGTGCCAGTAGTATCAAAGGCCAAACCGGGGAGCTGTTTTTT

v_call: TRBV6-2/TRBV6-3
j_call: TRBJ2-3
clone_size: once
d_call: NA
cdr3_aa: CASSWTATDTQYF
cdr3_nt: TGTGCCAGCAGCTGGACAGCTACAGATACGCAGTATTTT

v_call: TRBV19
j_call: TRBJ1-1
clone_size: NA
d_call: NA
cdr3_aa: CASSTSRWGGRGNTEAFF
cdr3_nt: TGTGCCAGTAGCACGTCCCGTTGGGGGGGGCGCGGGAACACTGAAGCTTTCTTT

v_call: TRBV12-3/TRBV12-4
j_call: TRBJ2-7
clone_size: NA
d_call: NA
cdr3_aa: CASSLGAYEQYF
cdr3_nt: TGTGCCAGCAGTTTAGGGGCCTACGAGCAGTACTTC

v_call: TRBV7-6
j_call: TRBJ2-5
clone_size: NA
d_call: TRBD1
cdr3_aa: CASSAFGTDQETQYF
cdr3_nt: TGTGCCAGCAGCGCTTTCGGGACAGACCAAGAGACCCAGTACTTC

v_call: TRBV5-5
j_call: TRBJ1-1
clone_size: NA
d_call: NA
cdr3_aa: CASSLAWAAEAFF
cdr3_nt: TGTGCCAGCAGCTTGGCCTGGGCGGCTGAAGCTTTCTTT

v_call: TRBV7-9
j_call: TRBJ2-2
clone_size: NA
d_call: NA
cdr3_aa: CASSGQGITGELFF
cdr3_nt: TGTGCCAGCAGCGGGCAGGGGATCACCGGGGAGCTGTTTTTT

v_call: TRBV30
j_call: TRBJ2-3
clone_size: NA
d_call: TRBD2
cdr3_aa: CAWTRFGLAGGLGTDTQYF
cdr3_nt: TGTGCCTGGACCCGTTTTGGTCTAGCGGGGGGGCTTGGCACAGATACGCAGTATTTT

v_call: TRBV7-8
j_call: TRBJ1-5
clone_size: NA
d_call: NA
cdr3_aa: CASSLSGVHQPQHF
cdr3_nt: TGTGCCAGCAGCTTATCAGGGGTCCATCAGCCCCAGCATTTT

v_call: TRBV12-3/TRBV12-4
j_call: TRBJ1-1
clone_size: once
d_call: NA
cdr3_aa: CASSLRANTEAFF
cdr3_nt: TGTGCCAGCAGCCTCCGGGCGAACACTGAAGCTTTCTTT

v_call: TRBV6-5
j_call: TRBJ2-7
clone_size: NA
d_call: TRBD1
cdr3_aa: CASSYGQGAYEQYF
cdr3_nt: TGTGCCAGCAGTTACGGGCAGGGGGCCTACGAGCAGTACTTC

v_call: TRBV18
j_call: TRBJ2-3
clone_size: NA
d_call: NA
cdr3_aa: CASSLDRDTQYF
cdr3_nt: TGTGCCAGCTCACTGGACAGAGATACGCAGTATTTT

v_call: TRBV4-1
j_call: TRBJ1-5
clone_size: once
d_call: NA
cdr3_aa: CASSQDRGALNQPQHF
cdr3_nt: TGCGCCAGCAGCCAAGATCGGGGGGCTCTGAATCAGCCCCAGCATTTT

v_call: TRBV5-1
j_call: TRBJ2-6
clone_size: NA
d_call: NA
cdr3_aa: CASSWGAGANVLTF
cdr3_nt: TGCGCCAGCAGCTGGGGGGCTGGGGCCAACGTCCTGACTTTC

v_call: TRBV6-5
j_call: TRBJ2-7
clone_size: NA
d_call: TRBD1
cdr3_aa: CASSRDSLYEQYF
cdr3_nt: TGTGCCAGCAGTCGGGACAGCCTATACGAGCAGTACTTC

v_call: TRBV30
j_call: TRBJ1-1
clone_size: NA
d_call: NA
cdr3_aa: CAWSRVVSATEAFF
cdr3_nt: TGTGCCTGGAGTCGAGTGGTATCGGCCACTGAAGCTTTCTTT

v_call: TRBV7-2
j_call: TRBJ1-3
clone_size: NA
d_call: TRBD1
cdr3_aa: CASSLRQGGNTIYF
cdr3_nt: TGTGCCAGCAGCTTACGACAGGGAGGAAACACCATATATTTT

v_call: TRBV10-1
j_call: TRBJ2-1
clone_size: NA
d_call: TRBD2
cdr3_aa: CASSGSGRGYNEQFF
cdr3_nt: TGCGCCAGCAGTGGTAGCGGGAGAGGATACAATGAGCAGTTCTTC

v_call: TRBV5-1
j_call: TRBJ1-5
clone_size: NA
d_call: TRBD1
cdr3_aa: CASSRGTDSNQPQHF
cdr3_nt: TGCGCCAGCAGCAGAGGGACAGATAGCAATCAGCCCCAGCATTTT

v_call: TRBV5-1
j_call: TRBJ1-2
clone_size: once
d_call: NA
cdr3_aa: CATARDTRDKFYGYTF
cdr3_nt: TGCGCCACTGCGAGGGACACGAGGGATAAATTCTATGGCTACACCTTC